Below, 16 T cell receptor beta chains from the same sample are listed, as sequenced in a study of T cells after yellow fever vaccination (dated by TCRdb to the late 2010s). Library method: 5' RACE. The sequencer listed for this sample is Illumina NovaSeq 6000. The public reads were run again by TCRdb, first through fastp at Q25 and then through MiXCR, and only productive beta chains were kept. Each record represents a unique CDR3 protein, reported with the most common genes and DNA among its rows. Present in this sample are about 340,000 distinct CDR3 sequences, under 15% of which were seen just once. In total, the top ten clones hold 3.2% of the sample. In the paper's terms, the treatment or condition label means: live attenuated yellow fever vaccine strain. The specimen was CD4+ T cells sorted from PBMCs, collected 15 days after the yellow fever booster vaccination. These receptors were obtained from a man younger than 35 who received the YFV17D yellow fever vaccine.

At least ten counts were recorded for this clonotype. The chain couples TRBV15 to TRBJ2-5; D is uncertain. V lost 0 bases and J 5 bases, leaving 4 bases between the germline ends. The germline gives CDR1 LNHNV, CDR2 YYDKDF (reference sequence). The CDR3 runs to 12 residues. This CDR3 is CATSRDQETQYF. As DNA, the CDR3 is TGTGCCACCAGCAGAGATCAGGAGACCCAGTACTTC.

This clonotype was counted a few times. The chain is built from TRBV24-1 and TRBJ1-2, with a tentative D call TRBD1 (5 bases). The CDR3 extends over 15 amino acids. V gave up 10 bases and J gave up 8 bases, with 25 bases separating them. Germline V gives CDR1 KGHDR, CDR2 SFDVKD. The CDR3 DNA reads as TGTGCCACTGGAGATGAGGACGGGGGGTCGGGCGGCTACACCTTC. Protein: CATGDEDGGSGGYTF.

This clonotype was picked up a small number of times. J is TRBJ2-1 and V is TRBV18, with 10 bases aligning to TRBD2. This CDR3 spans 17 amino acids. CDR1 and CDR2 from the germline V gene are KGHSH and LQKENI. Trimming removed 5 bases from V and 1 base from J; junction bases left unmatched: 8. The CDR3 sequence is CASSSRASGGSYNEQFF. The CDR3 coding sequence is TGTGCCAGCTCATCCCGGGCTAGCGGGGGTTCCTACAATGAGCAGTTCTTC. The full variable domain, completed using reference TRBV18 and TRBJ2-1, is NAGVMQNPRHLVRRRGQEARLRCSPMKGHSHVYWYRQLPEEGLKFMVYLQKENIIDESGMPKERFSAEFPKEGPSILRIQQVVRGDSAAYFCASSSRASGGSYNEQFFGPGTRLTVL.

The gene calls are TRBV5-1 and TRBJ2-3; 12 bases fit TRBD2. The germline V gene has CDR1 SGHRS and CDR2 YFSETQ. The J segment lost 10 bases and the V segment lost 0 bases, leaving 6 bases of the junction unmatched. This CDR3 region has 15 residues. The CDR3 region has the DNA TGCGCCAGCAGCTTGGAAACTAGCGGGGGGTTCGCGCAGTATTTT. It yields the protein CASSLETSGGFAQYF.

V and J are TRBV4-3 and TRBJ2-5, with TRBD1 identical over 9 bases. V shed 4 bases, J shed 4 bases, and the junction held 7 bases outside the gene matches. Germline CDR1 is LGHNA and CDR2 is YSLEER. This CDR3 contains 15 residues. This CDR3 is CASSPQGAEGETQYF. The CDR3 region has the DNA TGCGCCAGCAGCCCACAGGGGGCGGAGGGAGAGACCCAGTACTTC.

The genes are TRBV19 and TRBJ1-5; 9 bases are shared with TRBD1. CDR3 size: 14 residues. V shed 7 bases and J 4 bases; nucleotides not matched to a gene: 5. Per the germline V gene, CDR1 is LNHDA and CDR2 is SQIVND (reference sequence). CDR3 DNA sequence: TGTGCCAGTACTGAGACAGGGGGGAATCAGCCCCAGCATTTT. Its translation is CASTETGGNQPQHF.

Comments on this clonotype: An end of the junction does not agree with germline; a read error may underlie this. J is TRBJ2-7 and V is TRBV10-3; TRBD2 might be the D (7 bases). The germline CDR1 and CDR2 sequences are ENHRY and SYGVKD. The CDR3 covers 12 residues. CDR3 protein: CCAGAGKEEQYF. The CDR3 DNA sequence: TGCTGCGCGGGGGCCGGGAAGGAAGAGCAGTACTTC.

V gene TRBV27 combines with J gene TRBJ2-1, with no clear D. V lost 4 bases, J lost 9 bases, and 7 bases lay in between. The length of the CDR3 is 11 residues. Germline V lookup: CDR1 MNHEY, CDR2 SMNVEV (reference sequence). CDR3 bases: TGTGCCAGCAGTTCGTATGGTGAGCAGTTCTTC. Translated: CASSSYGEQFF.

This rearrangement joins TRBV6-6 to TRBJ1-2, with 11 bases lining up with TRBD1. Germline CDR1 MNHNY, CDR2 SVGAGI (reference sequence). The CDR3 contains 15 residues. With 4 bases clipped from V and 4 bases from J, the junction kept 5 bases outside the gene matches. The CDR3 DNA reads as TGTGCCAGCAGTTTCCGAGGGACAGGGGGCTATGGCTACACCTTC. This sequence encodes CASSFRGTGGYGYTF.

The chain has TRBV5-4 and TRBJ2-7; no clear D. V shed 0 bases and J shed 3 bases, with 4 bases lying between them. The CDR3 spans 12 residues. CDR1 and CDR2 (germline): SGHNT, YYREEE (reference sequence). This CDR3 reads CASSLGHYEQYF. In DNA form, the CDR3 reads TGTGCCAGCAGCTTGGGTCACTACGAGCAGTACTTC.

The chain has TRBV2 and TRBJ1-3; tentatively, D is TRBD1 (5 bases). CDR1 is SNHLY, CDR2 FYNNEI, per germline. Trimming left V 2 bases short and J 0 bases short, with 8 bases between. The CDR3 totals 15 residues. This chain's CDR3 is CASSESGGSGNTIYF. In nucleotides, the CDR3 is TGTGCCAGCAGTGAATCGGGGGGCTCTGGAAACACCATATATTTT.

This clonotype was picked up many times. This chain uses TRBV5-5 with TRBJ1-1; a possible D gene is TRBD1 (5 bases). This CDR3 contains 11 residues. Trimming cost V 7 bases and J 8 bases, with 12 bases left between them. Germline V lookup: CDR1 SGHKS, CDR2 YYEKEE (reference sequence). CDR3 coding DNA: TGTGCCAGCGGAAGGGGTGGGGAAGCTTTCTTT. This translates into CASGRGGEAFF. Full variable domain (remainder filled in from reference TRBV5-5 and TRBJ1-1): DAGVTQSPTHLIKTRGQQVTLRCSPISGHKSVSWYQQVLGQGPQFIFQYYEKEERGRGNFPDRFSARQFPNYSSELNVNALLLGDSALYLCASGRGGEAFFGQGTRLTVV.

This clonotype has at least ten counts. This chain links TRBV20-1 with TRBJ2-3; unclear D gene. Germline values: CDR1 DFQATT, CDR2 SNEGSKA (reference sequence). Trimming stripped 6 bases from V and 0 bases from J, with 10 bases between. This CDR3 spans 13 amino acids. Here the CDR3 DNA reads TGCAGTGCACCTTACCTAAGCACAGATACGCAGTATTTT. Translating gives CSAPYLSTDTQYF.

The CDR3 DNA follows: TGCGCCAGCAGCTCACGGTGGCAAGAGACCCAGTACTTC. Its translation: CASSSRWQETQYF. This chain joins TRBV5-1 and TRBJ2-5; D gene unclear. The CDR3 is 13 amino acids. V gave up 3 bases and J gave up 2 bases, with 8 bases separating them. Germline CDR1 is SGHRS and CDR2 is YFSETQ.

This clonotype turned up a few times. This chain joins TRBV29-1 and TRBJ2-3; TRBD1 might be the D (6 bases). Deletions cut 7 bases from V and 5 bases from J, with 22 bases between. The length of the CDR3 is 15 residues. CDR1 SQVTM and CDR2 ANQGSEA come from the germline V gene. CDR3 amino acids: CSAGAAGAPGDTQYF. For the CDR3, the DNA is TGCAGCGCCGGAGCGGCAGGGGCCCCGGGAGATACGCAGTATTTT.

The table lists this clonotype with a few counts. The V and J genes are TRBV27 and TRBJ1-5; D is unresolved. V dropped 3 bases and J dropped 2 bases, with 8 bases sitting between them. Germline V gives CDR1 MNHEY, CDR2 SMNVEV (reference sequence). This CDR3 has 14 amino acids. CDR3 nucleotides: TGTGCCAGCAGTTTGTACGGACGCAATCAGCCCCAGCATTTT. Protein product: CASSLYGRNQPQHF.